Shown below are 18 T cell receptor beta chains from a single sample sequenced in a study of blood T cell repertoires in COVID-19. Produced via immunoSEQ multiplex PCR; TCRdb's table is partial and in-frame only. This sample has 200,000 to 250,000 clones, with roughly 76% found just once. The sample was peripheral blood. The receptors shown here come from a woman aged 80 or over with COVID-19, enrolled during active disease.

The rearrangement joins TRBV5-4 to TRBJ1-3, with TRBD1 matching over 9 bases. CDR3 size: 18 residues. J gave up 1 base and V 0 bases, and 8 bases lay outside the gene matches. Germline V lookup: CDR1 SGHNT, CDR2 YYREEE (reference sequence). The CDR3 DNA is TGTGCCAGCAGCTTGGGAAACAGGGGGCCGGCGTCTGGAAACACCATATATTTT. Translating it yields CASSLGNRGPASGNTIYF.

The gene calls are TRBV30 and TRBJ1-1; D not resolved. The V gene's germline CDR1 is GTSNPN and CDR2 SVGIG (reference sequence). V was shortened by 3 bases and J by 7 bases, with 12 bases between the two germline ends. CDR3 length: 12 amino acids. CDR3: CAWRRRLGEAFF. CDR3 nucleotides: TGTGCCTGGAGGAGGAGGTTGGGTGAAGCTTTCTTT.

With regard to this clone: This sample includes further DNA sequences coding for the same CDR3. The chain carries TRBV7-2 and TRBJ2-7; D is unresolved. V was pared by 2 bases and J by 4 bases, with 9 bases between. This CDR3 contains 13 residues. From germline, CDR1 is SGHTA and CDR2 FQGNSA. CDR3 residues: CASSLSSGYEQYF. DNA of the CDR3: TGTGCCAGCAGCTTATCGTCGGGTTACGAGCAGTACTTC.

This chain links TRBV6-5 with TRBJ2-1, with D possibly being TRBD2 (5 bases). This CDR3 is 12 amino acids long. Trimming pared 6 bases from V and 7 bases from J, leaving 10 bases between. CDR1 MNHEY and CDR2 SVGAGI come from the germline V gene. The CDR3 reads CASSRGGNEQFF. In DNA form, the CDR3 reads TGTGCCAGCAGCCGCGGCGGGAATGAGCAGTTCTTC.

The chain is built from TRBV6-5 and TRBJ1-1; D perhaps matches TRBD1 (6 bases). Germline V gene lookup returns CDR1 MNHEY and CDR2 SVGAGI. V lost 2 bases, J lost 3 bases, and 13 bases lay in between. The CDR3 contains 15 residues. The CDR3 here is CASSYASTGYTEAFF. The CDR3 nucleotides read TGTGCCAGCAGTTACGCTTCGACAGGCTACACTGAAGCTTTCTTT.

This rearrangement joins TRBV24-1 to TRBJ2-2, with D perhaps matching TRBD2 (5 bases). The ends were cut back, 3 bases at V and 6 bases at J, with 10 bases in the middle. The CDR3 is made up of 14 amino acids. The germline CDR1 and CDR2 sequences are KGHDR and SFDVKD. For the CDR3, the DNA is TGTGCCACCAGTGATCGGACTGCCTCCGGGGAGCTGTTTTTT. Translated, it gives CATSDRTASGELFF.

The chain is built from TRBV9 and TRBJ2-1; 13 nucleotides align to TRBD2. V trimming: 2 bases; J trimming: 2 bases; junction bases outside the gene matches: 1. This CDR3 region has 16 residues. Germline V gives CDR1 SGDLS, CDR2 YYNGEE. DNA of the CDR3: TGTGCCAGCAGCGTTGGGACTAGCGGGACCTACAATGAGCAGTTCTTC. Protein product: CASSVGTSGTYNEQFF.

In regard to this clone: This CDR3 is also generated by other DNA sequences in the sample. V usage is TRBV7-9 and J usage is TRBJ2-1; a weak D match, TRBD1 (6 bases). CDR3 length equals 13 residues. The V end was cut by 4 bases, the J end by 2 bases, with 6 bases between. Germline-derived CDR1 and CDR2 are SEHNR and FQNEAQ (reference sequence). Here the CDR3 reads CASSSGAYNEQFF. CDR3 nucleotides: TGTGCCAGCAGCTCAGGGGCCTACAATGAGCAGTTCTTC.

The DNA for the CDR3 is TGTGCCAGCAGCTTAGGAGGGGGTCCACATGAAGCTTTCTTT. Its protein is CASSLGGGPHEAFF. The chain has TRBV7-9 and TRBJ1-1; D perhaps matches TRBD1 (6 bases). Germline V lookup: CDR1 SEHNR, CDR2 FQNEAQ (reference sequence). V dropped 1 base and J dropped 7 bases, with 13 bases sitting between them. The CDR3 runs 14 residues. The variable domain in full, with the rest retrieved from reference TRBV7-9 and TRBJ1-1, is DTGVSQNPRHKITKRGQNVTFRCDPISEHNRLYWYRQTLGQGPEFLTYFQNEAQLEKSRLLSDRFSAERPKGSFSTLEIQRTEQGDSAMYLCASSLGGGPHEAFFGQGTRLTVV.

V is TRBV5-4 and J is TRBJ2-1; TRBD1 matches 7 bases. Germline CDR1 is SGHNT and CDR2 is YYREEE (reference sequence). This CDR3 has 16 residues. V gave up 0 bases and J gave up 6 bases; unmatched junction bases: 9. The CDR3 sequence: CASSLGDRARSNEQFF. In nucleotides, the CDR3 is TGTGCCAGCAGCTTGGGTGACAGGGCAAGAAGCAATGAGCAGTTCTTC.

This chain uses TRBV30 with TRBJ2-2; 8 bases map to TRBD1. In germline, CDR1 is GTSNPN, CDR2 SVGIG (reference sequence). With V trimmed by 2 bases and J by 4 bases, 6 bases remained unmatched. The CDR3 extends over 15 amino acids. CDR3 in DNA: TGTGCCTGGAGTTCCGGGACAGGCCCCACCGGGGAGCTGTTTTTT. It yields the protein CAWSSGTGPTGELFF.

The CDR3 DNA follows: TGTGCCAGCAGTTCTCCGGGAGTACAAGAGACCCAGTACTTC. Translating gives CASSSPGVQETQYF. This rearrangement joins TRBV6-2 or TRBV6-3 to TRBJ2-5, with a weak D call TRBD2 (6 bases). Trimming stripped 4 bases from V and 2 bases from J, with 11 bases between. CDR3 size: 14 residues. Germline values: CDR1 MNHEY, CDR2 SVGEGT.

The J gene is TRBJ1-2, the V gene TRBV6-5; 7 nucleotides match TRBD1. This CDR3 spans 15 amino acids. Trimming removed 8 bases from V and 5 bases from J; junction bases left unmatched: 14. CDR1 is MNHEY, CDR2 SVGAGI, per germline. The CDR3 coding sequence is TGTGCCAGCGAGGAGTTTCAGGGGGAGACTTATGGCTACACCTTC. Protein sequence: CASEEFQGETYGYTF.

This clone has just one count. DNA for the CDR3: TGTGCCAGCACCCAGCGGGACAGGGGGCTGAATGGCTACACCTTC. It specifies CASTQRDRGLNGYTF. The V gene is TRBV6-5, the J gene TRBJ1-2, with TRBD1 matching over 12 bases. Unmatched junction bases numbered 9, after V lost 7 bases and J lost 6 bases. Germline CDR1 and CDR2: MNHEY and SVGAGI. The CDR3 covers 15 residues.

This chain links TRBV7-2 with TRBJ1-6; 8 bases match TRBD1. Trimming cost V 1 base and J 7 bases; bases outside gene matches: 3. The CDR3 spans 15 residues. The germline V gene has CDR1 SGHTA and CDR2 FQGNSA. The CDR3 here is CASSLETGVNSPLHF. Written as DNA, the CDR3 is TGTGCCAGCAGCTTAGAGACAGGGGTGAATTCACCCCTCCACTTT.

The V and J genes are TRBV5-1 and TRBJ2-1, with D possibly TRBD1 on 7 matching bases. Germline CDR1 and CDR2: SGHRS and YFSETQ. Trimming shortened V by 4 bases and J by 9 bases, and 17 bases separated the two germline ends. This CDR3 contains 14 residues. The DNA for the CDR3 is TGCGCCAGCAGCCGGGAGACAGGGACGGGTGAGCAGTTCTTC. This encodes CASSRETGTGEQFF.

The chain uses TRBV6-4 and TRBJ1-1, with a weak D call TRBD1 (5 bases). With 9 bases removed from V and 1 base from J, the gap between germline ends came to 12 bases. The germline V gene has CDR1 MRHNA and CDR2 SNTAGT. The CDR3 is made up of 13 amino acids. CDR3 bases: TGTGCCAGTTCCCCGGGGGAGAACACTGAAGCTTTCTTT. Translated, it gives CASSPGENTEAFF.

The chain recombines TRBV7-2 with TRBJ1-2; TRBD1 matches 10 bases. Unmatched junction bases numbered 12, after V lost 8 bases and J lost 6 bases. The CDR3 totals 15 residues. The V gene's germline CDR1 is SGHTA and CDR2 FQGNSA. CDR3 DNA: TGTGCCAGCTTGGATAGGAGACAGGGGGCGAATGGCTACACCTTC. As protein: CASLDRRQGANGYTF.